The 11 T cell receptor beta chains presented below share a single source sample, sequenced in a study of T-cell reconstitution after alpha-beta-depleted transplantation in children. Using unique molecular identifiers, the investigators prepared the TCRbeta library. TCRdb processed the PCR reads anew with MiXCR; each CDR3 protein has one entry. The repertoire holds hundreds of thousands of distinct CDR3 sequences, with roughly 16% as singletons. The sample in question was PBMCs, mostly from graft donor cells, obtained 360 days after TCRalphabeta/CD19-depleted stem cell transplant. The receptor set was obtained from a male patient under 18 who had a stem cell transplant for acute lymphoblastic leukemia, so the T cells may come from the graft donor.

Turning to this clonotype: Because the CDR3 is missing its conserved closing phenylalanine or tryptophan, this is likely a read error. The CDR3 coding sequence is TGTGCCAGCAGCTACCGGGACAGGGATGAGCAGTACCTC. Translating it yields CASSYRDRDEQYL. This chain joins TRBV7-9 and TRBJ2-7; 9 bases agree with TRBD1. After removal of 4 bases from V and 7 bases from J, the junction contained 5 bases not matched to a gene. CDR1 SEHNR and CDR2 FQNEAQ come from the germline V gene (reference sequence). The CDR3 covers 13 residues.

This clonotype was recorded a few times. The CDR3 DNA reads as TGCAGTGCTAGAGCCCTAGCGGGAGGGCCAGGATACAATGAGCAGTTCTTC. Its translation: CSARALAGGPGYNEQFF. This chain links TRBV20-1 with TRBJ2-1; 12 bases agree with TRBD2. Losses at the gene ends were 1 base for V and 4 bases for J; bases not matched to a gene: 8. The germline gives CDR1 DFQATT, CDR2 SNEGSKA (reference sequence). The CDR3 runs to 17 residues.

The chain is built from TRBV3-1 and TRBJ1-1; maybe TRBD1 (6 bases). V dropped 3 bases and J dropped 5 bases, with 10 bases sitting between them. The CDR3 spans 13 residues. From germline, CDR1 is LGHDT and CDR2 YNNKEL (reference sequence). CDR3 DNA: TGTGCCAGCAGCCAGGGGGCTCGGACTGAAGCTTTCTTT. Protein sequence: CASSQGARTEAFF.

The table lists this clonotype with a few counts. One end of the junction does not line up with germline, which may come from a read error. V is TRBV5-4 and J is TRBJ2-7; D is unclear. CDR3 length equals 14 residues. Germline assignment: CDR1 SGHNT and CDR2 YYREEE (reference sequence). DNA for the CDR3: TGTGCCAGCAGCTTGGAGCTTGCACCCTACGAGCAGAACTTC. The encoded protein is CASSLELAPYEQNF.

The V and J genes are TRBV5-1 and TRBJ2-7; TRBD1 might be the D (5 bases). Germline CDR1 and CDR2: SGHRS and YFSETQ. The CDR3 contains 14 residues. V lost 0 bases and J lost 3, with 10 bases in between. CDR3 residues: CASSLVDSFYEQYF. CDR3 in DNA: TGCGCCAGCAGCTTGGTCGACAGTTTCTACGAGCAGTACTTC.

The CDR3 DNA follows: TGTGCCAGCAGCCCTTACCAGCGAGGGAGCACTGAAGCTTTCTTT. Residues: CASSPYQRGSTEAFF. The chain carries TRBV14 and TRBJ1-1; D gene unclear. This CDR3 is built from 15 residues. In germline, CDR1 is SGHDN, CDR2 FVKESK. The V end was cut by 4 bases, the J end by 4 bases, with 16 bases between.

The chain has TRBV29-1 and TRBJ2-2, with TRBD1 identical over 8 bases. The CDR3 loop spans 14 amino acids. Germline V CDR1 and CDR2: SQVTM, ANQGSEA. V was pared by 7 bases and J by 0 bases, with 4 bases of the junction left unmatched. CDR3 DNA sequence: TGCAGCGGCCTACAGGGGGCGAACACCGGGGAGCTGTTTTTT. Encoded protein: CSGLQGANTGELFF.

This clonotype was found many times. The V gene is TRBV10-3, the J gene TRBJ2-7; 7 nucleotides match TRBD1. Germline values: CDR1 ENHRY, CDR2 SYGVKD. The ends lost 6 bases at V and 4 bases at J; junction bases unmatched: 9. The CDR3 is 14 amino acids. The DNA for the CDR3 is TGTGCCATCAGAACCGGGACAGAGTTATACGAGCAGTACTTC. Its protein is CAIRTGTELYEQYF.

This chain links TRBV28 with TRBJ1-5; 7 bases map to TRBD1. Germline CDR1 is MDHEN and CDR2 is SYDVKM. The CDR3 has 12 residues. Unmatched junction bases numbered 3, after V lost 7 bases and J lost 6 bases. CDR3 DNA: TGTGCCAGCACAGGGGGTTTTCAGCCCCAGCATTTT. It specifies CASTGGFQPQHF.

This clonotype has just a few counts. Written as DNA, the CDR3 is TGTGCCAGCAGCTTAGGATACGGCCGTATGGTGGTATACGAGCAGTACTTC. Residues: CASSLGYGRMVVYEQYF. The chain combines TRBV7-9 with TRBJ2-7; D not resolved. The CDR3 is 17 residues long. With 1 base removed from V and 4 bases from J, the gap between germline ends came to 20 bases. Germline-derived CDR1 and CDR2 are SEHNR and FQNEAQ (reference sequence). Looking up the rest from reference TRBV7-9 and TRBJ2-7 gives the full variable domain: DTGVSQNPRHKITKRGQNVTFRCDPISEHNRLYWYRQTLGQGPEFLTYFQNEAQLEKSRLLSDRFSAERPKGSFSTLEIQRTEQGDSAMYLCASSLGYGRMVVYEQYFGPGTRLTVT.

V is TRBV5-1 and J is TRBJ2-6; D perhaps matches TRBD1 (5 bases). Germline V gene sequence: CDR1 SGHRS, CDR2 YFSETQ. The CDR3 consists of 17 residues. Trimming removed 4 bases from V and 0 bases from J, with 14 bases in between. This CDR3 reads CASSRRQRNSGANVLTF. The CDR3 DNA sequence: TGCGCCAGCAGCCGGAGACAGAGAAACTCTGGGGCCAACGTCCTGACTTTC.